This T cell receptor beta chain was captured in a study of cytomegalovirus exposure and HLA in healthy donors. This CDR3 has 15 amino acids. V shed 0 bases and J shed 6 bases, with 13 bases lying between them. Germline V CDR1 and CDR2: SGHKS, YYEKEE (reference sequence). Turning to this clone: Its target is not known.

With 60 Vbeta and 13 Jbeta primers, the PCR was carried out. Sequenced by immunoSEQ multiplex PCR; TCRdb stores in-frame clones only, minus some. The sample consists of about 110,000 clones, roughly an eighth of them appearing once. General study results and limits: Associated with HLA alleles at 0.05 false discovery rate in a later analysis were around 17,000 TCR beta sequences. Listed as cytomegalovirus-associated were around 160 TCR beta chains. Reports showed the classifier diagnosing cytomegalovirus status with high specificity and sensitivity. CMV serostatus was the only immune exposure information that was available.

The sequence derives from a man aged 35-49 years in good health and CMV-seropositive. The chain joins TRBV5-5 to TRBJ1-5; unclear D gene. Sequencing was carried out using PBMCs. The CDR3 sequence is CASSLEGFEGQPQHF. CDR3 in DNA: TGTGCCAGCAGCTTGGAGGGATTCGAGGGTCAGCCCCAGCATTTT.